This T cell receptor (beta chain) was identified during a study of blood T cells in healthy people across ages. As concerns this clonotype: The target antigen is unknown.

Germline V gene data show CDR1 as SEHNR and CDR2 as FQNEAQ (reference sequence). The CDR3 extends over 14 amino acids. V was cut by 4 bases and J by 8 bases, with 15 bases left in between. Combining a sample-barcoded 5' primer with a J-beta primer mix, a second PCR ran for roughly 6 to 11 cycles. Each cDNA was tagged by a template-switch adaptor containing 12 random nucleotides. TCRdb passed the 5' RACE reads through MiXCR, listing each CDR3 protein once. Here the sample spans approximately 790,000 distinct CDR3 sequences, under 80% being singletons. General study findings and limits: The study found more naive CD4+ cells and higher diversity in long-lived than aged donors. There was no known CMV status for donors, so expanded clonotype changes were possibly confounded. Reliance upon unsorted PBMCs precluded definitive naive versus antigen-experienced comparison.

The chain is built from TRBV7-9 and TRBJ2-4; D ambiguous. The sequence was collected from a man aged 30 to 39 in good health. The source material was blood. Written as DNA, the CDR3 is TGTGCCAGCAGCTGGGATCCGCAGGCGGACATTCAGTACTTC. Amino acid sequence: CASSWDPQADIQYF.